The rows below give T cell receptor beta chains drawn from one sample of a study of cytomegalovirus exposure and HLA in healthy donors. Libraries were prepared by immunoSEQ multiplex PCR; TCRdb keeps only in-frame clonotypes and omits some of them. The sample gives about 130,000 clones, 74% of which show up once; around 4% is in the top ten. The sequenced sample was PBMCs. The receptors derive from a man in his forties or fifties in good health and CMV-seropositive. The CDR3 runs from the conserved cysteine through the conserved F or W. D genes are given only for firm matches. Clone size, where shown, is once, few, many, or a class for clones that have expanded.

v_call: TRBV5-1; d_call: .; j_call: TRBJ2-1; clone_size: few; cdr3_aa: CASSLIGGRSYNEQFF; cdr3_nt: TGCGCCAGCAGCTTGATTGGGGGGAGATCCTACAATGAGCAGTTCTTC
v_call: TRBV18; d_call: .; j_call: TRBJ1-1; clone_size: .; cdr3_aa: CASSPPGGIMNTEAFF; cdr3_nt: TGTGCCAGCTCACCACCCGGGGGAATCATGAACACTGAAGCTTTCTTT
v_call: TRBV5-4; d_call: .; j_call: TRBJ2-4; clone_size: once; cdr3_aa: CASSLFRGPGKNIQYF; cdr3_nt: TGTGCCAGCAGCTTGTTCAGGGGCCCTGGGAAAAACATTCAGTACTTC
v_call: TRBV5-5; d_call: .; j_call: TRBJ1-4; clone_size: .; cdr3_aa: CASSWRTDLNEKLFF; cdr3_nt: TGTGCCAGCAGCTGGAGGACAGACTTAAATGAAAAACTGTTTTTT
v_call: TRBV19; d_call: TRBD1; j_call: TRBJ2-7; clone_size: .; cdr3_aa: CASSENRGEQYF; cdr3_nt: TGTGCCAGTAGTGAAAACAGGGGCGAGCAGTACTTC
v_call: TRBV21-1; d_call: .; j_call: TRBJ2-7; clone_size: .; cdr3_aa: CASSKAGEAGMDYEQYF; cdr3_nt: TGTGCCAGCAGCAAAGCGGGGGAGGCGGGGATGGATTACGAGCAGTACTTC
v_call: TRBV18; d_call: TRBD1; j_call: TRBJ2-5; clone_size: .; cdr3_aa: CASSLQGKETQYF; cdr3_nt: TGTGCCAGCTCGCTACAGGGGAAAGAGACCCAGTACTTC
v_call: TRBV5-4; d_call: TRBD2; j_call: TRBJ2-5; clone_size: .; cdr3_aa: CASSKTSDQETQYF; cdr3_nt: TGTGCCAGCAGCAAGACTAGCGACCAAGAGACCCAGTACTTC
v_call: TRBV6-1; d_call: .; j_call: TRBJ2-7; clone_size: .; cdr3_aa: CASSVQASYEQYF; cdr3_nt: TGTGCCAGCAGTGTCCAGGCCTCCTACGAGCAGTACTTC
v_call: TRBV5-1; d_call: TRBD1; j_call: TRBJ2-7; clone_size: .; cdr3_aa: CASSLGTGVGYEQYF; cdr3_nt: TGCGCCAGCAGCCTAGGGACAGGGGTTGGGTACGAGCAGTACTTC
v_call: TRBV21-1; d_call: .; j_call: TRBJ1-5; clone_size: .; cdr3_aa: CASSAVNQPQHF; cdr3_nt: TGTGCCAGCAGCGCGGTCAATCAGCCCCAGCATTTT
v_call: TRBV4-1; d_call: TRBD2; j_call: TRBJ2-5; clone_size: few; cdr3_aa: CASSQEPGGHRRETQYF; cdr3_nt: TGCGCCAGCAGCCAAGAACCGGGAGGACATCGGCGAGAGACCCAGTACTTC
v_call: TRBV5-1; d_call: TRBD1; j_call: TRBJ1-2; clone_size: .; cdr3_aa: CASSLFRTGGRGYTF; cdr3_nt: TGCGCCAGCAGCTTATTTCGGACAGGGGGCCGAGGCTACACCTTC
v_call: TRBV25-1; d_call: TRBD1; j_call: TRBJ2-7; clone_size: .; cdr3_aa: CASSAQYRDRASYEQYF; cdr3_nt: TGTGCCAGCAGTGCACAATACCGGGACAGGGCGTCCTACGAGCAGTACTTC
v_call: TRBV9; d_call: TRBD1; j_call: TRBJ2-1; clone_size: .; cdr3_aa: CASSADRVPNNEQFF; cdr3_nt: TGTGCCAGCAGCGCGGACAGGGTGCCCAACAATGAGCAGTTCTTC
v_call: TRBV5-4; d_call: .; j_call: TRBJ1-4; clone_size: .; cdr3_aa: CASSLNGVDEKLFF; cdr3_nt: TGTGCCAGCAGCTTGAACGGGGTGGATGAAAAACTGTTTTTT
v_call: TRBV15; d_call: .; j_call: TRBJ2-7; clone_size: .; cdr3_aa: CATSVTGTGEQYF; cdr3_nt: TGTGCCACCAGCGTTACAGGCACGGGCGAGCAGTACTTC
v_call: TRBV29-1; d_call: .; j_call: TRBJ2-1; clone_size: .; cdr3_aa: CSVERGSTSYNEQFF; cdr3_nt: TGCAGCGTTGAAAGGGGGAGTACCTCCTACAATGAGCAGTTCTTC
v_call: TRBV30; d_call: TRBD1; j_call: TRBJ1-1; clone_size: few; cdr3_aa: CAWSVGTGGTEAFF; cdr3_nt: TGTGCCTGGAGTGTAGGGACAGGGGGGACTGAAGCTTTCTTT
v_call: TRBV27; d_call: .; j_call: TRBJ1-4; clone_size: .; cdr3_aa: CASSFRVMEQKLFF; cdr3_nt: TGTGCCAGCAGTTTCAGGGTAATGGAGCAAAAACTGTTTTTT
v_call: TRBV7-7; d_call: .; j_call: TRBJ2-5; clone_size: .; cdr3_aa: CASSFNGVQETQYF; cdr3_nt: TGTGCCAGCAGCTTTAACGGGGTACAAGAGACCCAGTACTTC
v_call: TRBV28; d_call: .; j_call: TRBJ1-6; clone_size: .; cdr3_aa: CASSFRGTNNSPLHF; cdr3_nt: TGTGCCAGCAGTTTTAGGGGGACCAATAATTCACCCCTCCACTTT
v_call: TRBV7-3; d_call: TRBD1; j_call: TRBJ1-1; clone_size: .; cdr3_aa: CASALRGGNPEAFF; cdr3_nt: TGTGCCAGCGCCCTGCGAGGGGGCAATCCTGAAGCTTTCTTT
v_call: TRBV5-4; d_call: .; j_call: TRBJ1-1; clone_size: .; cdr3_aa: CASSPTTGNTEAFF; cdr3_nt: TGTGCCAGCAGCCCAACGACAGGGAACACTGAAGCTTTCTTT
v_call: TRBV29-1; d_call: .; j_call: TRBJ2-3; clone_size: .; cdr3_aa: CSATDTDTQYF; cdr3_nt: TGCAGCGCCACTGACACAGATACGCAGTATTTT
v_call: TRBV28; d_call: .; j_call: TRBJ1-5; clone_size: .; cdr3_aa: CASSFHGRDSNQPQHF; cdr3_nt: TGTGCCAGCAGTTTCCACGGACGGGATAGCAATCAGCCCCAGCATTTT
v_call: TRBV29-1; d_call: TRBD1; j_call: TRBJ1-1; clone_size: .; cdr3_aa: CSVEIAGTGRTEAFF; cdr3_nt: TGCAGCGTTGAAATTGCCGGGACAGGGAGAACTGAAGCTTTCTTT
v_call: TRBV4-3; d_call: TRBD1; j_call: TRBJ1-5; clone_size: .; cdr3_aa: CASSQGRTGAGQPQHF; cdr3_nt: TGCGCCAGCAGCCAAGGTAGGACAGGGGCTGGTCAGCCCCAGCATTTT
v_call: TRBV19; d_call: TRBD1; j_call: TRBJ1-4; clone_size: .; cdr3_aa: CASRVGTVNEKLFF; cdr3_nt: TGTGCCAGTAGGGTCGGGACAGTAAATGAAAAACTGTTTTTT
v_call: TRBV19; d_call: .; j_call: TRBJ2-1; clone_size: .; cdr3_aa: CASSIPSNEQFF; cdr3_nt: TGTGCCAGTAGTATCCCCAGCAATGAGCAGTTCTTC
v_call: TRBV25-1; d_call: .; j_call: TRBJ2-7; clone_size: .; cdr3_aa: CASSPMGGGEQYF; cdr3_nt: TGTGCCAGCAGTCCAATGGGGGGAGGAGAGCAGTACTTC
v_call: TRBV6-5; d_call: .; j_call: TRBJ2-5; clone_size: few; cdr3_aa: CASNGRTEIETQYF; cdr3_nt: TGTGCCAGCAATGGGAGAACAGAAATAGAGACCCAGTACTTC